This T cell receptor (beta chain) emerged from a study of blood T cell repertoires in COVID-19. As handled by the study authors: Reference gene primer amplification gave estimated nucleated cell counts. Some clones are missing from TCRdb's copy, which holds only in-frame ones; the method was immunoSEQ multiplex PCR. The D gene and trimming were derived from the DNA, and the V and J assignments and clone size from that table. Of around 40,000 clones in the sample, roughly nine tenths were seen once. The sequence was collected from a woman in her twenties or thirties in a cohort sampled during active COVID-19. The specimen sequenced was peripheral blood.

The CDR3 sequence is CATTPGGRDEQYF. The CDR3 DNA reads as TGTGCCACAACACCAGGGGGCCGGGACGAGCAGTACTTC. The chain is built from TRBV10-3 and TRBJ2-7; 8 nucleotides agree with TRBD1. The CDR3 contains 13 residues. V shed 10 bases, J shed 5 bases, and the junction held 10 bases outside the gene matches. Germline V lookup: CDR1 ENHRY, CDR2 SYGVKD.